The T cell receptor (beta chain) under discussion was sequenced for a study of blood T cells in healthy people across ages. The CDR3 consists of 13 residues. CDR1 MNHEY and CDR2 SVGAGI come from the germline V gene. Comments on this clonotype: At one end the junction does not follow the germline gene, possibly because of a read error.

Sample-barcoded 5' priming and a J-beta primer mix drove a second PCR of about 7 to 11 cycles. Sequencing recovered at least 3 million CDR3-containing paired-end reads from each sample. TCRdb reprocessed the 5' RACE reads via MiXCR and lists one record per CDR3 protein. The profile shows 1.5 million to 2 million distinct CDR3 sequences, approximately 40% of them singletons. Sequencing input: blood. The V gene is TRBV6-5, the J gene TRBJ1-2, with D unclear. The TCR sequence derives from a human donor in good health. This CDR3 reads CASSYSIQDGCTF. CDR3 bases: TGTGCCAGCAGTTACTCTATCCAGGATGGCTGCACCTTC.